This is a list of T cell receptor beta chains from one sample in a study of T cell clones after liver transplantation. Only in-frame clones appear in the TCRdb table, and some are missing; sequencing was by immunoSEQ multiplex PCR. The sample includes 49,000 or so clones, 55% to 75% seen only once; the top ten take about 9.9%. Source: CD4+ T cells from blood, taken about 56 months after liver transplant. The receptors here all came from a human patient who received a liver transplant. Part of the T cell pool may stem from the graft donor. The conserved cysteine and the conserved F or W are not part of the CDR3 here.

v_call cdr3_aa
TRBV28 ASRYAGTTDNEQY
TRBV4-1 ASSQEGQGAFNEQF
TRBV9 ASSVVGLAATDTQY
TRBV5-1 ASRHGGAGPTDTQY
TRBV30 AWSKGRGYDEKLF
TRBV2 ASSMDRDGTEAF
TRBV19 ASIDRTNYGYT
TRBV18 ASSPQGFGNTEAF
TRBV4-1 ASSHGTGQNYGYT
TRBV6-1 ASSEYRGGFSPLH
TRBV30 AWSREGPHTRAF
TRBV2 ASRRDRSVSGELF
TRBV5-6 ASSLYPLNTEAF
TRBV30 AWSGQGASYYGYT
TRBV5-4 ASSSPPGTGNYGYT
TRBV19 ASSIGQVADTQY
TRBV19 ASTPQGLSTEAF
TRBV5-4 ASSPPAGENSPLH
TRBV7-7 ASSLGTGHEQY
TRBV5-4 ASSRTSGLYEQY
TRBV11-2 ASSPMSGSNSPLH
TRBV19 ASSNPGQPYGYT
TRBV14 ASSQVEESEAF
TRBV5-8 ASSLAGVFTDTQY
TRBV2 ASSVRRGDQPQH
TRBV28 ASSSLYWLMGPKDFNYGYT
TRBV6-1 ASSEDPSGNQPQH
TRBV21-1 ASSNRLGPRWTHEQY
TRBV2 ASSVGGLGYGYT
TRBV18 ASSPRGRNTEAF
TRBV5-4 ASSSPSEAGELF
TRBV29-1 SAGDSMNTEAF
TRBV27 ASSLSGQGAGGYT
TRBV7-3 ASSLAGPTDTQY
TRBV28 ASSPYRAGSEKLF
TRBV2 ASSEVVGDSYGYT
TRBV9 ASSVEEGRRGYT
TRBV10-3 AIRNREEDEKLF
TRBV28 ASSPGGAPAGYT
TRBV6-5 ASSPTTPHTGELF
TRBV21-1 ASSPRDTRNTGELF
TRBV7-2 ASSARAPGAGANVLT
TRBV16 ASSPPGDYEQY
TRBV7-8 ASRPSRTGGTQY
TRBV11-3 ASSPRRGGSTGELF
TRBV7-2 ASSLLASGGAGSTDTQY
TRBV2 ASRNPLAGGQSTDTQY
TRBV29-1 SSRTSGNTIY
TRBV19 ASKLARGTNEKLF
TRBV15 ATSKAKGRTDTQY